This record covers a single T cell receptor beta chain. The data are from a study of blood T cell repertoires in COVID-19. Overall study: Some COVID-19 samples were acute and others convalescent; all came from the United States, Italy and Spain. Sample material is recorded as cDNA or gDNA derived from T cells, B-cell-depleted T cells, or PBMCs.

V lost 4 bases, J lost 5 bases, and 8 bases lay in between. This CDR3 spans 13 amino acids. Germline V CDR1 and CDR2: SGHTA, FQGTGA. Under the authors' procedure: Reference gene primers were amplified, and this amplification served to estimate nucleated cell counts. TCRdb's table, derived via immunoSEQ multiplex PCR, lists solely in-frame clones and lacks some. V, J and clone size were drawn from that table, and D and trimming were deduced from the DNA. There are about 190,000 clones in the sample; approximately 81% occur only once, and about 4.9% lies in the top ten. This sequence originates from a woman aged 80 or over with acute or convalescent COVID-19. The rearrangement uses TRBV7-3 and TRBJ2-2; D is possibly TRBD1 (6 bases). The sequencing sample was made of peripheral blood. CDR3 nucleotide sequence: TGTGCCAGCAGCTCAGACAGGACCGGGGAGCTGTTTTTT. Protein product: CASSSDRTGELFF. Using reference TRBV7-3 and TRBJ2-2 for the parts outside the CDR3, the full variable domain is GAGVSQTPSNKVTEKGKYVELRCDPISGHTALYWYRQSLGQGPEFLIYFQGTGAADDSGLPNDRFFAVRPEGSVSTLKIQRTERGDSAVYLCASSSDRTGELFFGEGSRLTVL.